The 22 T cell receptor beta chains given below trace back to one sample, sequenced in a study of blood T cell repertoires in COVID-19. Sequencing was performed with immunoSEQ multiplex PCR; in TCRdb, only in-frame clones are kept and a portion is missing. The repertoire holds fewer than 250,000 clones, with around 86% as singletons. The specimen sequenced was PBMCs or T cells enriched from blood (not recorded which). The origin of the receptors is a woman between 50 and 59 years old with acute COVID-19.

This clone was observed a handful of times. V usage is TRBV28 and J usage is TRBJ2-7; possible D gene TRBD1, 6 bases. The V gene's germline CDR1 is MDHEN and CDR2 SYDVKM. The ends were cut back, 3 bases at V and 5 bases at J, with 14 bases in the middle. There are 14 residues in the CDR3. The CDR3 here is CASSFLQGSDEQYF. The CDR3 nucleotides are TGTGCCAGCAGTTTCCTACAGGGTTCGGACGAGCAGTACTTC.

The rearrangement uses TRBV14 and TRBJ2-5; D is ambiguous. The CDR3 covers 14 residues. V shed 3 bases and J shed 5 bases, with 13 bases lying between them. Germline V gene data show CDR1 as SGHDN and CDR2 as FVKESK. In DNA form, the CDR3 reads TGTGCCAGCAGCCAGACCACATTCGGGGAGACCCAGTACTTC. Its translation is CASSQTTFGETQYF.

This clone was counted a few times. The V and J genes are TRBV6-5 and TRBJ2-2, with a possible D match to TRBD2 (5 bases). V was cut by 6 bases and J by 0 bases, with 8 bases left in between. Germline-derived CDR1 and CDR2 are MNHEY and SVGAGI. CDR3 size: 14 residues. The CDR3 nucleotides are TGTGCCAGCAGGAGGGATGCGAACACCGGGGAGCTGTTTTTT. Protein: CASRRDANTGELFF.

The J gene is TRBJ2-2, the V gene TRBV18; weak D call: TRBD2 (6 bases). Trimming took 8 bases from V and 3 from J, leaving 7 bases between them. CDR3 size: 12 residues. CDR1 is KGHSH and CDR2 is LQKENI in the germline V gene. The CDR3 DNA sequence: TGTGCCAGCCGGAGGGACACCGGGGAGCTGTTTTTT. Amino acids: CASRRDTGELFF.

Here the CDR3 reads CASRPTQGVSYGYTF. CDR3 bases: TGTGCCAGCAGGCCTACACAGGGGGTGAGCTATGGCTACACCTTC. This chain joins TRBV2 and TRBJ1-2; 8 nucleotides line up with TRBD1. The CDR3 runs to 15 residues. Trimming removed 6 bases from V and 4 bases from J; junction bases left unmatched: 10. Germline V gene data show CDR1 as SNHLY and CDR2 as FYNNEI.

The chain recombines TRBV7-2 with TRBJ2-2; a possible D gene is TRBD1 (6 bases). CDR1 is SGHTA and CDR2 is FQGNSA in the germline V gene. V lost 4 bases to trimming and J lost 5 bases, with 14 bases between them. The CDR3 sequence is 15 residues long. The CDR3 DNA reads TGTGCCAGCAGCTCCCAGGGGCAGCTTACCGGGGAGCTGTTTTTT. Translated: CASSSQGQLTGELFF.

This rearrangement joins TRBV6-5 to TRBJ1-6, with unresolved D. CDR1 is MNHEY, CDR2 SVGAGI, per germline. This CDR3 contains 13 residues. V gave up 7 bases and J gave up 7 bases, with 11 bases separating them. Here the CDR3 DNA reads TGTGCCAGCACCGGGGTGCTAAATTCACCCCTCCACTTT. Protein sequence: CASTGVLNSPLHF.

The CDR3 region has the DNA TGTGCCAGCAGCCGAGGACAGGGAGGAAGGTTGGAGCCCCAGCATTTT. This translates into CASSRGQGGRLEPQHF. J is TRBJ1-5 and V is TRBV2, with 8 bases matching TRBD1. V gave up 6 bases and J gave up 8 bases; unmatched junction bases: 15. This CDR3 spans 16 amino acids. The germline V gene encodes CDR1 SNHLY and CDR2 FYNNEI.

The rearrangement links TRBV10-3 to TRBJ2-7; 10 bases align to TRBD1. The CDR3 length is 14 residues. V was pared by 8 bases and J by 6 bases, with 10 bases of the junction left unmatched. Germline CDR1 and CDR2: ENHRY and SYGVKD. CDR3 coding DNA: TGTGCCATCTCTCCGGGACAGGGGACTGCCGAGCAGTACTTC. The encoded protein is CAISPGQGTAEQYF.

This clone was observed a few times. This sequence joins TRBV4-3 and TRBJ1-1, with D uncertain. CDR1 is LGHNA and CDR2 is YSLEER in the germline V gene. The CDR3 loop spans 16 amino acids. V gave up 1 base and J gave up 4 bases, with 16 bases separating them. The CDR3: CASSQGAAVLVTEAFF. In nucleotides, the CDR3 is TGCGCCAGCAGCCAAGGAGCAGCCGTTCTAGTCACTGAAGCTTTCTTT.

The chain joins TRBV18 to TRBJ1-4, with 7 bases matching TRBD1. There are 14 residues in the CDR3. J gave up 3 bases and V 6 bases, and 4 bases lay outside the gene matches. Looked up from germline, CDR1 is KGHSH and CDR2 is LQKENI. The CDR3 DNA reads TGTGCCAGCTCCGAGGGGGCCTCTAATGAAAAACTGTTTTTT. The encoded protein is CASSEGASNEKLFF.

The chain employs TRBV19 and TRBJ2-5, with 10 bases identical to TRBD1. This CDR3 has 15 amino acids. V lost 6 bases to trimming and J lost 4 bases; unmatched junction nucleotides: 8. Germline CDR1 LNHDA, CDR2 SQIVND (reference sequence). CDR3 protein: CASSPRQGARETQYF. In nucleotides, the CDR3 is TGTGCCAGTAGCCCGAGACAGGGGGCTCGAGAGACCCAGTACTTC.

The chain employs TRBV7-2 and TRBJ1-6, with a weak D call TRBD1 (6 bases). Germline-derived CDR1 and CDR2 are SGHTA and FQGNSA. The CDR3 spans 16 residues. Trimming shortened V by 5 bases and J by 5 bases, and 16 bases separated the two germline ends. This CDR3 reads CASSVRPGANNSPLHF. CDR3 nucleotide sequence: TGTGCCAGCAGCGTGCGTCCAGGGGCCAATAATTCACCCCTCCACTTT.

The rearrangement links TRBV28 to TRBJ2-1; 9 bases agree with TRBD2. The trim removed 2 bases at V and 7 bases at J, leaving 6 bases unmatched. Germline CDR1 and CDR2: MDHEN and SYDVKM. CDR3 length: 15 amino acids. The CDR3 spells CASSLPAGGPNEQFF. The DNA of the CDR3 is TGTGCCAGCAGTTTACCGGCGGGGGGGCCAAATGAGCAGTTCTTC. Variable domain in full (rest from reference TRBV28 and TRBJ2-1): DVKVTQSSRYLVKRTGEKVFLECVQDMDHENMFWYRQDPGLGLRLIYFSYDVKMKEKGDIPEGYSVSREKKERFSLILESASTNQTSMYLCASSLPAGGPNEQFFGPGTRLTVL.

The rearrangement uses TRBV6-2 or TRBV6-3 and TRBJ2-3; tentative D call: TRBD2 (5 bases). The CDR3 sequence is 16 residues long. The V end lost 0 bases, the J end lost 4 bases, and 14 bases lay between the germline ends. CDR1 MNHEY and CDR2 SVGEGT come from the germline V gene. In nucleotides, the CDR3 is TGTGCCAGCAGTTACTCGCGAGAGGAGGTATCAGATACGCAGTATTTT. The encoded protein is CASSYSREEVSDTQYF.

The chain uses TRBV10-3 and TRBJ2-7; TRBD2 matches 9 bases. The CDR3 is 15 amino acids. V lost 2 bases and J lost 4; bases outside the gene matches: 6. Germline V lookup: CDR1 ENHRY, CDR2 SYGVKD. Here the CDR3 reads CAISEDVAGAYEQYF. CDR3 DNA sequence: TGTGCCATCAGTGAGGATGTAGCGGGAGCTTACGAGCAGTACTTC.

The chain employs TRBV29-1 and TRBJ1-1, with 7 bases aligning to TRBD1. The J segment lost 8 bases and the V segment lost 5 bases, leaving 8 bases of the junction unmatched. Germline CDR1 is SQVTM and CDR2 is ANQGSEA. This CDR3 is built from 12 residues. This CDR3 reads CSVKGDRREAFF. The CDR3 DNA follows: TGCAGCGTTAAAGGGGACAGAAGGGAAGCTTTCTTT.

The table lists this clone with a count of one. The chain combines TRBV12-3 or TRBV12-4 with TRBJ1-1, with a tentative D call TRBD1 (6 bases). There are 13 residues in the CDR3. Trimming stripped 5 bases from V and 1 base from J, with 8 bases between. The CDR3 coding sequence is TGTGCCAGCAGTGACAGGAGGAACACTGAAGCTTTCTTT. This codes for CASSDRRNTEAFF.

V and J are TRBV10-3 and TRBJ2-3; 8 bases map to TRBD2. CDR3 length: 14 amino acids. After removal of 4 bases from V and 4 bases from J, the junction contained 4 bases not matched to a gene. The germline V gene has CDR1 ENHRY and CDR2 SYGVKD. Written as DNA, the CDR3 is TGTGCCATCAGTGGGCTAGCGGGTGCAGATACGCAGTATTTT. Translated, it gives CAISGLAGADTQYF.

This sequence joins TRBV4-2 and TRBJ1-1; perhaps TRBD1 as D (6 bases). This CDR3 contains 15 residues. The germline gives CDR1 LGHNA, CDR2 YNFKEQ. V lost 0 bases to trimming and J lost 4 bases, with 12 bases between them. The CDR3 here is CASSQDTGLSTEAFF. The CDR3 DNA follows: TGTGCCAGCAGCCAAGATACAGGGTTGAGCACTGAAGCTTTCTTT.

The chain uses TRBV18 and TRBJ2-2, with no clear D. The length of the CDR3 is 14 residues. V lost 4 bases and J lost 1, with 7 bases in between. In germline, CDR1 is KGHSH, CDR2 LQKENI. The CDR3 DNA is TGTGCCAGCTCACGAGCCAAGAACACCGGGGAGCTGTTTTTT. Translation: CASSRAKNTGELFF. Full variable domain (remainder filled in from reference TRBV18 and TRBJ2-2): NAGVMQNPRHLVRRRGQEARLRCSPMKGHSHVYWYRQLPEEGLKFMVYLQKENIIDESGMPKERFSAEFPKEGPSILRIQQVVRGDSAAYFCASSRAKNTGELFFGEGSRLTVL.

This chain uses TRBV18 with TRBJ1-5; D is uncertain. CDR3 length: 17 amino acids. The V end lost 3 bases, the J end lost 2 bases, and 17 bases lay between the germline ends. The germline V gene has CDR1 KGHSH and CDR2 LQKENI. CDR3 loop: CASSPWSGILGNQPQHF. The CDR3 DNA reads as TGTGCCAGCTCACCGTGGTCCGGGATCTTGGGCAATCAGCCCCAGCATTTT.